These 31 T cell receptor beta chains were sequenced from one sample in a study of blood T cell repertoires in COVID-19. The repertoire was sequenced with immunoSEQ multiplex PCR; TCRdb's copy has only in-frame clones and lacks some. This table holds 200,000 to 250,000 clones, 70% to 85% found once. The material sequenced was peripheral blood. The receptors shown here come from a woman older than 75 with acute or convalescent COVID-19.

The rearrangement links TRBV11-2 to TRBJ2-3; tentative D call: TRBD2 (6 bases). Between the trimmed V and J ends, which lost 5 bases and 8 bases, there was a span of 11 bases. The CDR3 runs to 12 residues. Germline V gene sequence: CDR1 SGHAT, CDR2 FQNNGV. This CDR3 reads CASSAWGVTQYF. The CDR3 nucleotides are TGTGCCAGCAGCGCCTGGGGGGTTACGCAGTATTTT. Based on the CDR3 plus reference TRBV11-2 and TRBJ2-3, the full variable domain is EAGVAQSPRYKIIEKRQSVAFWCNPISGHATLYWYQQILGQGPKLLIQFQNNGVVDDSQLPKDRFSAERLKGVDSTLKIQPAKLEDSAVYLCASSAWGVTQYFGPGTRLTVL.

J is TRBJ1-4 and V is TRBV14; D ambiguous. Germline-derived CDR1 and CDR2 are SGHDN and FVKESK. Deletions cut 4 bases from V and 3 bases from J, with 12 bases between. The CDR3 is made up of 15 amino acids. The CDR3: CASSPLARPNEKLFF. The CDR3 DNA sequence: TGTGCCAGCAGCCCGTTAGCTAGACCTAATGAAAAACTGTTTTTT.

This clone was seen a single time. Other DNA sequences in the same sample also yield this CDR3. This chain links TRBV18 with TRBJ2-7, with 9 bases lining up with TRBD1. The CDR3 has 14 amino acids. The germline V gene has CDR1 KGHSH and CDR2 LQKENI. V was clipped by 3 bases and J by 1 base; unmatched bases: 1. For the CDR3, the DNA is TGTGCCAGCTCACCTGGGACAGGGTCCTACGAGCAGTACTTC. This codes for CASSPGTGSYEQYF.

The CDR3 loop is CASSFSGSRETQYF. For the CDR3, the DNA is TGTGCCAGCAGCTTTAGCGGGAGCAGAGAGACCCAGTACTTC. This chain uses TRBV7-3 with TRBJ2-5; 9 positions agree with TRBD2. In germline, CDR1 is SGHTA, CDR2 FQGTGA. The trim removed 3 bases at V and 4 bases at J, leaving 3 bases unmatched. The CDR3 runs to 14 residues.

A single count supports this clone. This chain links TRBV7-9 with TRBJ2-3, with 13 nucleotides matching TRBD2. The CDR3 spans 17 residues. Germline V gene lookup returns CDR1 SEHNR and CDR2 FQNEAQ (reference sequence). V dropped 2 bases and J dropped 4; count of bases not matched to a gene: 6. The CDR3 reads CASSLIFTSGGADTQYF. CDR3 bases: TGTGCCAGCAGCTTAATATTTACTAGCGGGGGGGCAGATACGCAGTATTTT. Complete variable domain (other parts from reference TRBV7-9 and TRBJ2-3): DTGVSQNPRHKITKRGQNVTFRCDPISEHNRLYWYRQTLGQGPEFLTYFQNEAQLEKSRLLSDRFSAERPKGSFSTLEIQRTEQGDSAMYLCASSLIFTSGGADTQYFGPGTRLTVL.

This sequence joins TRBV7-9 and TRBJ2-2; 9 nucleotides line up with TRBD1. The germline V gene encodes CDR1 SEHNR and CDR2 FQNEAQ (reference sequence). The CDR3 runs 17 residues. J lost 3 bases, V lost 7 bases, and 12 bases had no gene match. In DNA, the CDR3 is TGTGCCAGCACCCAACGGGGACAGGGTTGGTACACCGGGGAGCTGTTTTTT. This gives the protein CASTQRGQGWYTGELFF.

The chain uses TRBV7-2 and TRBJ2-3; the D gene is possibly TRBD2 (5 bases). Germline V gives CDR1 SGHTA, CDR2 FQGNSA. This CDR3 region has 13 residues. The V end was cut by 4 bases, the J end by 4 bases, with 9 bases between. CDR3 nucleotides: TGTGCCAGCAGCTCTAGCCCCCCAGATACGCAGTATTTT. It yields the protein CASSSSPPDTQYF.

The chain links TRBV7-2 to TRBJ2-7; D remains ambiguous. Trimming stripped 5 bases from V and 0 bases from J, with 11 bases between. CDR1 is SGHTA and CDR2 is FQGNSA in the germline V gene. There are 14 residues in the CDR3. The CDR3 sequence is CASSQRTTSYEQYF. The CDR3 bases are TGTGCCAGCAGCCAGCGTACGACCTCCTACGAGCAGTACTTC.

This clone occurred a few times. The genes are TRBV19 and TRBJ1-2; weak D call: TRBD1 (5 bases). CDR1 is LNHDA and CDR2 is SQIVND in the germline V gene (reference sequence). Trimming left V 11 bases short and J 3 bases short, with 19 bases between. The CDR3 is 14 amino acids. Here the CDR3 reads CAAKAGQADYGYTF. For the CDR3, the DNA is TGTGCCGCCAAAGCGGGGCAGGCTGACTATGGCTACACCTTC.

Turning to this clone: Additional DNA sequences in this sample encode the identical CDR3. The chain uses TRBV5-1 and TRBJ2-7; 11 positions agree with TRBD2. The CDR3 loop spans 15 amino acids. With V trimmed by 4 bases and J by 3 bases, 6 bases remained unmatched. The germline CDR1 and CDR2 sequences are SGHRS and YFSETQ. CDR3 sequence reads: CASSPGGTSGYEQYF. The CDR3 nucleotides are TGCGCCAGCAGCCCGGGGGGGACTAGCGGCTACGAGCAGTACTTC.

The chain links TRBV7-2 to TRBJ1-5, with TRBD1 identical over 9 bases. Germline V lookup: CDR1 SGHTA, CDR2 FQGNSA. The V and J ends lost 1 base and 7 bases, in that order; junction bases with no gene match: 8. This CDR3 region has 16 residues. The CDR3: CASSLGSGTGNQPQHF. In DNA, the CDR3 is TGTGCCAGCAGCTTAGGGTCGGGGACAGGGAACCAGCCCCAGCATTTT.

This sequence joins TRBV3-1 (or the pseudogene TRBV3-2) and TRBJ1-2, with 10 positions matching TRBD1. In germline, CDR1 is LGHDT, CDR2 YNNKEL (reference sequence). Germline trimming cut 5 bases from V and 8 bases from J; bases unmatched to any gene: 17. This CDR3 region has 17 residues. CDR3 sequence (DNA): TGTGCCAGCAGCAGTCAATCGGGACAGGGGACACTCGCCGGCTACACCTTC. Protein product: CASSSQSGQGTLAGYTF.

The V and J genes are TRBV6-4 and TRBJ2-2; 9 positions agree with TRBD1. This CDR3 has 14 amino acids. Trimming took 6 bases from V and 3 from J; bases not matched to a gene: 2. CDR1 MRHNA and CDR2 SNTAGT come from the germline V gene. The CDR3: CASSRDRDTGELFF. Here the CDR3 DNA reads TGTGCCAGCAGCCGGGACAGGGACACCGGGGAGCTGTTTTTT.

This sequence joins TRBV7-2 and TRBJ1-2; D not resolved. V lost 5 bases and J lost 8, with 18 bases in between. Per germline, CDR1 SGHTA and CDR2 FQGNSA. The CDR3 runs 14 residues. The CDR3 DNA reads TGTGCCAGCAGCCCACAATCCACGGGGTCGGGCTACACCTTC. Translated: CASSPQSTGSGYTF.

This clone has a single count. The chain is built from TRBV6-1 and TRBJ1-5, with D tentatively TRBD1 (5 bases). The V gene's germline CDR1 is MNHNS and CDR2 SASEGT. This CDR3 has 14 amino acids. Trimming shortened V by 1 base and J by 7 bases, and 11 bases separated the two germline ends. CDR3 amino acids: CASSEGTPIQPQHF. The CDR3 nucleotides are TGTGCCAGCAGTGAAGGGACACCGATACAGCCCCAGCATTTT.

The V and J genes are TRBV5-1 and TRBJ2-7; no clear D. This CDR3 spans 15 amino acids. The germline V and J ends were trimmed by 2 bases and 2 bases, with 14 bases remaining between them. Germline V gene lookup returns CDR1 SGHRS and CDR2 YFSETQ. The CDR3 loop is CASSFLVAGTYEQYF. The CDR3 coding sequence is TGCGCCAGCAGCTTTTTAGTGGCAGGAACCTACGAGCAGTACTTC.

The chain combines TRBV18 with TRBJ2-2, with D possibly TRBD1 on 5 matching bases. The V end lost 3 bases, the J end lost 4 bases, and 15 bases lay between the germline ends. Germline CDR1 KGHSH, CDR2 LQKENI. The CDR3 sequence is 16 residues long. The CDR3 reads CASSPKTTGATGELFF. The DNA of the CDR3 is TGTGCCAGCTCACCTAAAACGACTGGGGCCACCGGGGAGCTGTTTTTT.

The CDR3: CASSQARGARTDTQYF. As DNA, the CDR3 is TGCGCCAGCAGCCAAGCCCGGGGGGCGAGGACAGATACGCAGTATTTT. This sequence joins TRBV4-1 and TRBJ2-3; a possible D gene is TRBD2 (7 bases). The germline V gene encodes CDR1 MGHRA and CDR2 YSYEKL. The CDR3 has 16 amino acids. V gave up 1 base and J gave up 3 bases, with 14 bases separating them.

The rearrangement uses TRBV5-6 and TRBJ1-2; 8 bases align to TRBD1. The CDR3 is 13 amino acids. Germline lookup yields CDR1 SGHDT and CDR2 YYEEEE. V shed 5 bases and J 8 bases; nucleotides not matched to a gene: 8. The CDR3 DNA reads as TGTGCCAGCAGTCCCAGGGGGCCTGGCGGCTACACCTTC. Encoded protein: CASSPRGPGGYTF.

This chain links TRBV19 with TRBJ1-2; D remains ambiguous. Trimming took off 2 bases at V and 4 bases at J, with 17 bases between the two ends. CDR1 LNHDA and CDR2 SQIVND come from the germline V gene (reference sequence). CDR3 size: 16 residues. The CDR3 DNA is TGTGCCAGTAGTATACTACCGGGAGACCGACCCTATGGCTACACCTTC. As protein: CASSILPGDRPYGYTF. Full variable domain (outside the CDR3, taken from reference TRBV19 and TRBJ1-2): DGGITQSPKYLFRKEGQNVTLSCEQNLNHDAMYWYRQDPGQGLRLIYYSQIVNDFQKGDIAEGYSVSREKKESFPLTVTSAQKNPTAFYLCASSILPGDRPYGYTFGSGTRLTVV.

The chain recombines TRBV10-3 with TRBJ1-6, with 12 bases lining up with TRBD1. The junction had 4 bases not matched to a gene; V was cut back by 6 bases and J by 10 bases. From germline, CDR1 is ENHRY and CDR2 SYGVKD. The CDR3 runs to 14 residues. This CDR3 reads CAIRGTGGLSPLHF. DNA for the CDR3: TGTGCCATCAGGGGGACAGGGGGCTTATCACCCCTCCACTTT.

V is TRBV7-9 and J is TRBJ1-5, with a possible D match to TRBD1 (6 bases). The V and J ends lost 1 base and 6 bases respectively, with 10 bases between them. This CDR3 spans 14 amino acids. Per the germline V gene, CDR1 is SEHNR and CDR2 is FQNEAQ (reference sequence). CDR3 residues: CASSLDRDPQPQHF. The CDR3 DNA is TGTGCCAGCAGCTTAGACAGGGACCCTCAGCCCCAGCATTTT.

The gene calls are TRBV14 and TRBJ1-1; D is perhaps TRBD1 (6 bases). CDR3 length: 15 amino acids. Between the trimmed V and J ends, which lost 1 base and 1 base, there was a span of 10 bases. Germline CDR1 reads SGHDN; CDR2 reads FVKESK. CDR3 DNA sequence: TGTGCCAGCAGCCAAGGACAGGCCACGAACACTGAAGCTTTCTTT. Translation gives CASSQGQATNTEAFF.

The rearrangement uses TRBV7-2 and TRBJ2-2, with D possibly being TRBD2 (7 bases). Trimming took off 3 bases at V and 4 bases at J, with 15 bases between the two ends. The germline V gene has CDR1 SGHTA and CDR2 FQGNSA. The CDR3 length is 16 residues. In DNA, the CDR3 is TGTGCCAGCAGCTTTAGCTTGGGGGGGCCCACCGGGGAGCTGTTTTTT. Its translation is CASSFSLGGPTGELFF.

The chain joins TRBV28 to TRBJ1-5; 7 bases line up with TRBD1. Unmatched junction bases numbered 13, after V lost 7 bases and J lost 4 bases. The CDR3 covers 16 residues. Per the germline V gene, CDR1 is MDHEN and CDR2 is SYDVKM. This CDR3 is CASIHHAGTANQPQHF. Written as DNA, the CDR3 is TGTGCCAGCATCCACCACGCCGGGACAGCAAATCAGCCCCAGCATTTT. The whole variable domain, remainder taken from reference TRBV28 and TRBJ1-5, is DVKVTQSSRYLVKRTGEKVFLECVQDMDHENMFWYRQDPGLGLRLIYFSYDVKMKEKGDIPEGYSVSREKKERFSLILESASTNQTSMYLCASIHHAGTANQPQHFGDGTRLSIL.

The chain is built from TRBV9 and TRBJ2-7; possibly TRBD1 for D (6 bases). With 0 bases removed from V and 2 bases from J, the gap between germline ends came to 9 bases. Germline CDR1 and CDR2: SGDLS and YYNGEE. CDR3 length: 14 residues. The CDR3, as DNA: TGTGCCAGCAGCGTAGCGCAGGGGCCCTACGAGCAGTACTTC. It is translated as CASSVAQGPYEQYF.

The chain carries TRBV27 and TRBJ1-3; D may be TRBD1 (5 bases). Germline CDR1 reads MNHEY; CDR2 reads SMNVEV (reference sequence). V dropped 2 bases and J dropped 0 bases, with 14 bases sitting between them. There are 17 residues in the CDR3. Here the CDR3 DNA reads TGTGCCAGCAGTTTACCTTTACAGGAGATCTCTGGAAACACCATATATTTT. Residues: CASSLPLQEISGNTIYF.

This chain joins TRBV9 and TRBJ2-1; perhaps TRBD2 as D (5 bases). Germline-derived CDR1 and CDR2 are SGDLS and YYNGEE. The CDR3 has 17 residues. V dropped 4 bases and J dropped 0 bases, with 17 bases sitting between them. The DNA for the CDR3 is TGTGCCAGCAGCCTCCCCAGGAGAGGGAACTCCTACAATGAGCAGTTCTTC. Amino acid sequence: CASSLPRRGNSYNEQFF.

The sample holds one count of this clone. This CDR3 reads CASSFRLAGDEQFF. In DNA, the CDR3 is TGTGCCAGCAGCTTCAGACTAGCGGGAGATGAGCAGTTCTTC. The V gene is TRBV11-2, the J gene TRBJ2-1; 12 positions agree with TRBD2. CDR3 length: 14 amino acids. V trimming: 3 bases; J trimming: 8 bases; junction bases outside the gene matches: 2. Per germline, CDR1 SGHAT and CDR2 FQNNGV.

J is TRBJ2-1 and V is TRBV28, with 7 bases that match TRBD2. V dropped 3 bases and J dropped 6; count of bases not matched to a gene: 5. The V gene's germline CDR1 is MDHEN and CDR2 SYDVKM. The CDR3 extends over 14 amino acids. As DNA, the CDR3 is TGTGCCAGCAGTTTGGGGGGGGAGGTCAATGAGCAGTTCTTC. It codes for CASSLGGEVNEQFF.

This rearrangement joins TRBV19 to TRBJ2-7, with 14 bases fitting TRBD2. This CDR3 comprises 16 residues. The junction had 7 bases not matched to a gene; V was cut back by 3 bases and J by 6 bases. CDR1 is LNHDA, CDR2 SQIVND, per germline (reference sequence). CDR3 loop: CASSIKPGLAGAEQYF. The CDR3, as DNA: TGTGCCAGTAGTATTAAGCCGGGACTAGCGGGAGCCGAGCAGTACTTC.